This T cell receptor (beta chain) was identified during a study of T-cell reconstitution after alpha-beta-depleted transplantation in children. Overall study results and limits: T-cell numbers and diversity, one year after transplant, stemmed largely from T cells that were newly produced. In some patients, recipient T cells and intrathymic progenitors surviving conditioning explained high day-60 diversity.

Unique molecular identifiers were incorporated when the TCRbeta library was constructed. TCRdb redid the calling of the PCR reads with MiXCR, one entry per CDR3 protein. The sample lists hundreds of thousands of distinct CDR3 sequences, just under 8.5% occurring once. V lost 5 bases, J lost 6 bases, and 9 bases stayed unmatched. Germline V gene data show CDR1 as SGHTA and CDR2 as FQGNSA. The length of the CDR3 is 16 residues. This clonotype has a count of ten or more. Its antigen is not known. This TCR was sampled from a male patient between 10 and 17 years old who had a stem cell transplant for acute lymphoblastic leukemia, so the T cells may come from the graft donor. This chain connects TRBV7-2 to TRBJ2-5; 13 bases are shared with TRBD2. Sample: PBMCs, mostly from graft donor cells, taken 180 days after TCRalphabeta/CD19-depleted stem cell transplant. In DNA, the CDR3 is TGTGCCAGCAGCAACACACTAGCGGGAGGGAGGAAGACCCAGTACTTC. It encodes CASSNTLAGGRKTQYF.